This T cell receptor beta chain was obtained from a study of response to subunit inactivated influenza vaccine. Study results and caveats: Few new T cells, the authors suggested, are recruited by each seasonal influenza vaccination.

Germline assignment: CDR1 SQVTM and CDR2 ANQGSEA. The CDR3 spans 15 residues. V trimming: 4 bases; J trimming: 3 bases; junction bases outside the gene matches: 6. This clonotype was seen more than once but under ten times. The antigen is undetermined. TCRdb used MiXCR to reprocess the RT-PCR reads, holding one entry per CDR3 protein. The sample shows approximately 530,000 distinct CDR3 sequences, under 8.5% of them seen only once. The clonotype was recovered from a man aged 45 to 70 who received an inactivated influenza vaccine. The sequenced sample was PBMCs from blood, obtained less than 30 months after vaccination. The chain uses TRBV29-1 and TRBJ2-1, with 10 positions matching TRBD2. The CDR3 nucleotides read TGCAGCGTTGCAAGTCTAGCGGGGGACTACAATGAGCAGTTCTTC. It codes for CSVASLAGDYNEQFF.